This is a list of T cell receptor beta chains from one sample in a study of CD8+CD57+ T cells in acquired aplastic anemia. TCRdb re-called the reads with MiXCR, one entry per CDR3 protein. The repertoire holds some 190,000 distinct CDR3 sequences, with approximately 49% as singletons. The sequenced sample consisted of sorted CD4+, CD8+, or CD8+CD57+ T cells (not recorded which) from PBMCs. The origin of the receptors is a human donor in good health, serving as a control. Both conserved end residues are part of each CDR3. The D gene is left open where the match is weak. Expanded clones are given a class, and other clones once, few, many or no size at all.

size,length,V,J,D,CDR3,DNA
many,14,TRBV19,TRBJ1-6,TRBD1,CASSTRTGDSPLHF,TGTGCCAGTAGTACCCGGACAGGGGATTCACCCCTCCACTTT
-,15,TRBV19,TRBJ2-2,TRBD2,CASSMTSGGTGELFF,TGTGCCAGTAGTATGACTAGCGGGGGGACCGGGGAGCTGTTTTTT
-,12,TRBV29-1,TRBJ1-1,-,CSVDQANTEAFF,TGCAGCGTTGATCAGGCGAACACTGAAGCTTTCTTT
-,14,TRBV7-2,TRBJ2-7,TRBD1,CASSFRGQVDEQYF,TGTGCCAGCAGCTTTAGGGGACAGGTAGACGAGCAGTACTTC
many,17,TRBV5-1,TRBJ1-5,TRBD1,CASIGQGAPYSNQPQHF,TGCGCCAGCATAGGACAGGGGGCTCCTTATAGCAATCAGCCCCAGCATTTT
-,15,TRBV7-4,TRBJ2-5,TRBD2,CASSPTSGAEETQYF,TGTGCCAGCAGCCCCACTAGCGGGGCCGAAGAGACCCAGTACTTC
-,15,TRBV7-6,TRBJ2-5,TRBD2,CASSPRGGAGETQYF,TGTGCCAGCAGCCCGCGGGGGGGGGCCGGAGAGACCCAGTACTTC
-,16,TRBV7-2,TRBJ1-6,TRBD1,CASSPRQGPNNSPLHF,TGTGCCAGCAGCCCTAGACAGGGGCCTAATAATTCACCCCTCCACTTT
many,13,TRBV30,TRBJ1-1,-,CAWSRQPNTEAFF,TGTGCCTGGAGCCGACAACCGAACACTGAAGCTTTCTTT
many,13,TRBV11-1,TRBJ1-1,-,CASSPMRNTEAFF,TGTGCCAGCAGCCCCATGAGGAACACTGAAGCTTTCTTT
-,15,TRBV19,TRBJ1-5,-,CATRYGGGGHQPQHF,TGTGCCACCCGTTACGGGGGCGGGGGCCATCAGCCCCAGCATTTT
-,13,TRBV10-3,TRBJ2-7,-,CAIRGGSGDEQYF,TGTGCCATCAGAGGGGGGAGCGGCGACGAGCAGTACTTC
many,16,TRBV12-3/TRBV12-4,TRBJ2-3,TRBD1,CASSLGGQVRRDTQYF,TGTGCCAGCAGTTTAGGGGGACAGGTACGTCGGGATACGCAGTATTTT
-,16,TRBV5-4,TRBJ2-5,-,CASSSWGSGNQETQYF,TGTGCCAGCAGTTCTTGGGGCTCTGGAAACCAAGAGACCCAGTACTTC
-,15,TRBV11-2,TRBJ1-2,-,CASSLAGTSGYGYTF,TGTGCCAGCAGCTTAGCCGGGACCTCGGGCTATGGCTACACCTTC
-,15,TRBV7-2,TRBJ1-2,-,CASSPEGVGFYGYTF,TGTGCCAGCAGCCCAGAGGGGGTCGGGTTCTATGGCTACACCTTC
-,13,TRBV19,TRBJ2-5,-,CASSIGGFETQYF,TGTGCCAGTAGTATAGGAGGGTTTGAGACCCAGTACTTC
-,15,TRBV5-1,TRBJ1-1,TRBD1,CASSLYDRGRTEAFF,TGCGCCAGCAGCTTGTACGACAGGGGGCGCACTGAAGCTTTCTTT
-,12,TRBV2,TRBJ2-7,-,CASTGGGYEQYF,TGTGCCAGCACCGGAGGGGGGTACGAGCAGTACTTC
-,19,TRBV7-9,TRBJ2-5,TRBD2,CASSFSPGLAWAPGETQYF,TGTGCCAGCAGCTTTTCTCCGGGACTAGCGTGGGCCCCGGGAGAGACCCAGTACTTC
-,15,TRBV7-2,TRBJ1-3,-,CASSLGAGARNTIYF,TGTGCCAGCAGCTTAGGAGCAGGTGCTAGGAACACCATATATTTT
-,15,TRBV19,TRBJ2-7,-,CASSLGQGRSGEQYF,TGTGCCAGCAGCTTAGGTCAGGGGCGGTCAGGGGAGCAGTACTTC
many,11,TRBV7-9,TRBJ2-3,-,CASSVGDTQYF,TGTGCCAGCAGCGTTGGAGATACGCAGTATTTT
few,15,TRBV24-1,TRBJ2-5,TRBD2,CATSVWTSERETQYF,TGTGCCACCAGTGTATGGACTAGCGAAAGGGAGACCCAGTACTTC
few,16,TRBV28,TRBJ1-6,-,CASGNRRGGYNSPLHF,TGTGCCAGCGGGAATCGCCGGGGGGGCTATAATTCACCCCTCCACTTT
-,14,TRBV24-1,TRBJ1-5,-,CATSDTGKAQPQHF,TGTGCCACCAGTGACACAGGTAAGGCTCAGCCCCAGCATTTT
once,16,TRBV4-1,TRBJ2-3,TRBD2,CASSRTSGASTDTQYF,TGCGCCAGCAGCAGGACTAGCGGGGCTAGCACAGATACGCAGTATTTT